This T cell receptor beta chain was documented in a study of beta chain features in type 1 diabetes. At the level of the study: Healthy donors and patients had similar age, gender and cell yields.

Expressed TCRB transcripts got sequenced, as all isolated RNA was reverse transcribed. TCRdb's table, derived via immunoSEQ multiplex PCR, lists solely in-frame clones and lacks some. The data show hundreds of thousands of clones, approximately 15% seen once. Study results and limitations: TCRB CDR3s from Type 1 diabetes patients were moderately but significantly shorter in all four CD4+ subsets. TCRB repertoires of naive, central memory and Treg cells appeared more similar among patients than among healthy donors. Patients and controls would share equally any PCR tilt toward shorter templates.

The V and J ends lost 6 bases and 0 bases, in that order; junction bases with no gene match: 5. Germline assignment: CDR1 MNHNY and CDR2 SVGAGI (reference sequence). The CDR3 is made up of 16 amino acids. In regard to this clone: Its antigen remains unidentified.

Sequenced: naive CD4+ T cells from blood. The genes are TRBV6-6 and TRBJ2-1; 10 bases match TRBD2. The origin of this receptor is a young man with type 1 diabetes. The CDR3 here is CASRERLAGSYNEQFF. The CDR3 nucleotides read TGTGCCAGCAGGGAAAGACTAGCGGGCTCCTACAATGAGCAGTTCTTC.